Sequencing of this TCR beta chain was carried out in a study of blood T cell repertoires in COVID-19. Whole-study context: COVID-19 samples collected from the United States, Italy and Spain covered acute and convalescent phases. T cells, B-cell-depleted T cells, or PBMCs provided the cDNA or gDNA that served as material.

The CDR3 runs 15 residues. Trimming stripped 8 bases from V and 0 bases from J, with 16 bases between. CDR1 and CDR2 from the germline V gene are MNHNS and SASEGT. Authors' processing steps: Reference gene primer amplification in the assay estimated nucleated cell counts. The protocol was immunoSEQ multiplex PCR, while the TCRdb copy is restricted to in-frame clones and leaves out a portion. V, J and clone size are those of that table, while D and trimming were read from the DNA. Counted here are approximately 210,000 clones, 70% to 90% occurring once; the ten biggest clones make up about 5%. The V gene is TRBV6-1, the J gene TRBJ1-1, with D uncertain. Sequenced: peripheral blood. The TCR comes from a woman between 35 and 50 years old with acute or convalescent COVID-19. The CDR3 reads CASGGGIHMNTEAFF. The CDR3 region has the DNA TGTGCCAGCGGTGGAGGAATACATATGAACACTGAAGCTTTCTTT.